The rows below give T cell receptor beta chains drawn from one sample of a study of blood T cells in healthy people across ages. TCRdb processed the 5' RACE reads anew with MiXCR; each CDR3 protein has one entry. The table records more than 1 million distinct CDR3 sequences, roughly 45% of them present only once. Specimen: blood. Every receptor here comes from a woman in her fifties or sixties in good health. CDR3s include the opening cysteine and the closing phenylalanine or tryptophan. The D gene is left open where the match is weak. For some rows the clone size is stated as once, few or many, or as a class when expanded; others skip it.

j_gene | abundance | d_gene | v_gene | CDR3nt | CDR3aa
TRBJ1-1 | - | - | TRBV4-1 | TGCGCCAGCAGCTTGGGGGTTCAGCGGAACACTGAAGCTTTCTTT | CASSLGVQRNTEAFF
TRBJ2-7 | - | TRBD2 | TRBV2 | TGTGCCAGCAGTGATGGGACTAGCGGCCCACGTTTTCCTTACAATGAGCAGTACTTC | CASSDGTSGPRFPYNEQYF
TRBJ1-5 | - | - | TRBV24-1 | TGTGCCACCAGTCCTGGAACATATAGCAATCAGCCCCAGCATTTT | CATSPGTYSNQPQHF
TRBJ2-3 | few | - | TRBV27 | TGTGCCAGCAGTTTACGAAGACGCACAGATACGCAGTATTTT | CASSLRRRTDTQYF
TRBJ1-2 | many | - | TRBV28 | TGTGCCAGCAACGGACAGATCCTGGGTGGCTACACCTTC | CASNGQILGGYTF
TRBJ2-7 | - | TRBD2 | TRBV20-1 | TGCAGTGCTAGAGATCATTGGGCGAGCGGGAGCTCGGGTGAGCAGTACTTC | CSARDHWASGSSGEQYF
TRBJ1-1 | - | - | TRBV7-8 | TGTGCCAGCAGCCCAAGACAGGTATGGAGCACTGAAGCTTTCTTT | CASSPRQVWSTEAFF
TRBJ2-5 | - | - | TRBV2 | TGTGCCAGCAGTGATTTTTTGGTCGGTAGTAGAGATGAGCAGTACTTC | CASSDFLVGSRDEQYF
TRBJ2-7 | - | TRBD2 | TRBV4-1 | TGCGCCAGCAGCCAAGAACCCCGCGGGAGGGCCTACGAGCAGTACTTC | CASSQEPRGRAYEQYF
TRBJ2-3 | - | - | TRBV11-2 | TGTGCCAGCAGTTCCGGGAGTCGAAGGGTCGATACGCAGTATTTT | CASSSGSRRVDTQYF
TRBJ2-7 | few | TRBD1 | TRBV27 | TGTGCCAGCAGTTTACCCGGGACAGGAGGCGAGCAGTACTTC | CASSLPGTGGEQYF
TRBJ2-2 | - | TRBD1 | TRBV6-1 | TGTGCCAGCAATGGACAGGGTGATGAATCTGGGCGGGTACCTAACACCGGGGAGCTGTTTTTT | CASNGQGDESGRVPNTGELFF
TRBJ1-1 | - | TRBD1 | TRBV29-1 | TGCAGCGCTGCGCAGACAGGGGTGAGTGAAGCTTTCTTT | CSAAQTGVSEAFF
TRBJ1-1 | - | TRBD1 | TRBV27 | TGTGCCAGCAGTTGGACAGGAGAAGGAACTGAAGCTTTCTTT | CASSWTGEGTEAFF
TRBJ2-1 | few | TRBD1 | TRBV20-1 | TGCAGTGCCCAGGGACAGGGCTCCTACAATGAGCAGTTCTTC | CSAQGQGSYNEQFF
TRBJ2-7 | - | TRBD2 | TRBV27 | TGTGCCAGCAGAACTAGCGGGAGGATCTCCTACGAGCAGTACTTC | CASRTSGRISYEQYF
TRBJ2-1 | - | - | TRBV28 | TGTGCCAGCAGTCCCCCCGGGACCGTTGGCTCCTACAGTGAGCAGTTCTTC | CASSPPGTVGSYSEQFF
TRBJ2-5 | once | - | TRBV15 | TGTACCACCAGCTCCCCTCCGGGGCCCAAGGAGACCCAGTACTTC | CTTSSPPGPKETQYF
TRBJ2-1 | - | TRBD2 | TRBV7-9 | TGTGCCAGCAGCTTACACGGGACTAGCGGGAGAAATGAGCAGTTCTTC | CASSLHGTSGRNEQFF
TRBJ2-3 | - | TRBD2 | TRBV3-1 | TGTGCCAGCAGCCTGAAGTCCGGGACTAGCGGGAGGCACACAGATACGCAGTATTTT | CASSLKSGTSGRHTDTQYF
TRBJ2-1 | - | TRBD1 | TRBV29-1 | TGCAGCGTGACAGGGAACGGGCGGAGCTACAATGAGCAGTTCTTC | CSVTGNGRSYNEQFF
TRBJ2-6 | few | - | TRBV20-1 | TGCAGTGCTATTGCCGGTAGCTCTGGGGCCAACGTCCTGACTTTC | CSAIAGSSGANVLTF
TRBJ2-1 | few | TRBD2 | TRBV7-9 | TGTGCCAGCAGCCCCAGAACTAGCGGGGCATACAATGAGCAGTTCTTC | CASSPRTSGAYNEQFF
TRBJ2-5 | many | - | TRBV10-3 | TGTGCCATCATGAATCCGGGCGAAGAGACCCAGTACTTC | CAIMNPGEETQYF
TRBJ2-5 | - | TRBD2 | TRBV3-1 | TGTGCCAGCTCTCCAGCGGGAGTTTCGGAGACCCAGTACTTC | CASSPAGVSETQYF
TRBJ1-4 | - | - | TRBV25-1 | TGTGCCAGCAGTGGAGTTGCGCCTAATGAAAAACTGTTTTTT | CASSGVAPNEKLFF
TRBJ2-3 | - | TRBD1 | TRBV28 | TGTGCCAGCAGTTTATTGAGGGACAGCCCTAGCACAGATACGCGGTATTTT | CASSLLRDSPSTDTRYF
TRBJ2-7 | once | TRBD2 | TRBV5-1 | TGCGCCAGCAGCTTTGGACTAGCGGGAGTAAATTCCTACGAGCAGTACTTC | CASSFGLAGVNSYEQYF
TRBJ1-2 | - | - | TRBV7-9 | TGTGCCAGCGAGCGGCGGAGTTCCGGGGCGGGGGGCTACACCTTC | CASERRSSGAGGYTF
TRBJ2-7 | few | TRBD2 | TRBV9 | TGTGCCAGCAGCGTAGCGGCGGGGGGGTTAACCTACGAGCAGTACTTC | CASSVAAGGLTYEQYF
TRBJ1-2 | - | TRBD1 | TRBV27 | TGTGCCACTTTAGGACAGGGGGGCTATGGCTACACCTTC | CATLGQGGYGYTF
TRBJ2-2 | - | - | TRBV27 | TGTGCCAGCGGCGGGCCAAACACCGGGGAGCTGTTTTTT | CASGGPNTGELFF
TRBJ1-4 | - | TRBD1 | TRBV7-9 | TGTGCCAGCAGCATCGACGGGCCCAGGGGGATGTGGGAAAAACTGTTTTTT | CASSIDGPRGMWEKLFF
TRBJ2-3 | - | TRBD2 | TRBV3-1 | TGTGCCAGCAGCCAAGATGCGGGAGGACGCGCGGATACGCAGTATTTT | CASSQDAGGRADTQYF
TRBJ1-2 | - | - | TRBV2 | TGTGCCAGCAGTCCCCTTCAGGGGCTTACCTATGGCTACACCTTC | CASSPLQGLTYGYTF
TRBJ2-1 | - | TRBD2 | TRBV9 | TGTGCCAGCAGGCCAAATCTTCTAGCGGGAGGACGCAATGAGCAGTTCTTC | CASRPNLLAGGRNEQFF
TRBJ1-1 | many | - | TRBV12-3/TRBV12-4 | TGTGCCAGCAGTTTAAAAGTTGACACTGAAGCTTTCTTT | CASSLKVDTEAFF
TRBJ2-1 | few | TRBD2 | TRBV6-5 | TGTGCCAGCAGTCGGACTAGCGTAACCTACAATGAGCAGTTCTTC | CASSRTSVTYNEQFF
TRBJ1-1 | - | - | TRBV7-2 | TGTGCCAGCAGCTTAGCATGGGGGCGAGGGAACACTGAAGCTTTCTTT | CASSLAWGRGNTEAFF
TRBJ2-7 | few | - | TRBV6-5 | TGTGCCAGCAGTTACTCTTCAAGGACAGCAACTAACTCCTACGAGCAGTACTTC | CASSYSSRTATNSYEQYF
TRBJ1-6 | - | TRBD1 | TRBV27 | TGTGCCAGCAGACAGGGGAAATCCTATAATTCACCCCTCCACTTT | CASRQGKSYNSPLHF
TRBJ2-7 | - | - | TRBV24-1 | TGTGCCACCAGTGAAGGGCAGATCTCCTACGAGCAGTACTTC | CATSEGQISYEQYF
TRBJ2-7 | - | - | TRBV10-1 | TGCGCCAGCAGTGAGTTGTCGACAGGCGAGCAGTACTTC | CASSELSTGEQYF
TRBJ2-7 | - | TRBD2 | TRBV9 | TGTGCCAGCAGTCGAGCTAGCGGGAGTACCTACGAGCAGTACTTC | CASSRASGSTYEQYF
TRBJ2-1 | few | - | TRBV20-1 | TGCAGTGCTAGAGAGATCAGGGGAGGCTACAATGAGCAGTTCTTC | CSAREIRGGYNEQFF